This T cell receptor beta chain is drawn from a study of tumor and adjacent non-tumor tissue in lung cancer listed by TCRdb under 2018. Notes on the research overall: Of the cohort, about a dozen patients had adenocarcinoma, 2 had squamous cell carcinoma and 1 had small cell lung cancer. For each patient, one tumor sample and one normal lung sample were taken, giving under 35 paired specimens that underwent TCRbeta CDR3 sequencing. The study compared bulk TCRbeta repertoires between lung tumor tissue and matched distant non-tumor lung tissue from over 12 lung cancer patients. Among the approximately 15 patients, ages ranged from roughly 31 to 76 years, about 10 were men and 5 were women, and disease was TNM stage I to III. A total of fewer than 150 million productive TCRbeta reads were generated by sequencing, corresponding to an average of about 4.17 million reads per sample. Results the study describes overall, beyond this receptor: The methods do not name the sequencing platform or mention unique molecular identifiers. Peripheral blood was not sequenced, so blood TCRbeta repertoires were not examined in the lung cancer patients of the study. A significantly larger cumulative share of the repertoire was made up by the top 100 clones in normal lung than in tumor tissue. Tumor tissue showed significantly greater TCR diversity (inverse Simpson) than normal lung tissue (approximately 400 vs 170, P = 0.0075, Mann-Whitney U test). TCR diversity was significantly higher in younger patients, and higher tumor TCR diversity was associated with shorter overall and disease-free survival. Only about 15 patients were included in the cohort, and the need for larger samples and more detailed clinical data was noted by the authors.

By its share of the sample, this clonotype is medium-sized (0.01 to 0.1%). Its specific antigen is unknown. Within one base of it there is no much larger clone, and no base qualities were kept. Library prep was done by multiplex PCR. This sample was sequenced with an Illumina HiSeq 2500. Following protocols modified from ARM-PCR, the researchers constructed TCRbeta libraries through three rounds of nested PCR with primers (Table S4). Before sequencing, PCR products of 200-500 bp were excised from the gel and purified with the QIAquick gel extraction kit. As for the original processing: Trimmomatic was used to clean the reads, FLASH was used to merge the reads into complete CDR3 sequences, and MiTCR was used to assign the reads to V(D)J germline segments. Clonal diversity was computed as the inverse Simpson's index with VDJtools. A read counted as productive if the sequence was in-frame and lacked a premature stop codon. TCRdb reran the public reads through fastp at Q25 and MiXCR, keeping productive beta chains. A single entry per CDR3 protein holds the most common genes and DNA from its merged rows. For this entry, the V and J calls and clone size follow TCRdb and not the study's own pipeline. Present in this sample are around 99,000 distinct CDR3 sequences, about 63% of which were seen just once. Of the sample, around a fifth is held by the ten largest clones.

Bulk unsorted tissue served as the source for RNA extraction, and RNA quality was assessed using a NanoDrop ND-1000 and an Agilent 2100. Distant non-tumor tissue taken more than 3 cm from the tumor edge was used as the normal lung sample. Donors were newly diagnosed lung cancer patients admitted for thoracic surgery in China between August and November 2014, without prior chemotherapy. The study excluded patients who had received radiotherapy or chemotherapy before or who had another cancer at the same time. Pieces of surgical tissue measuring roughly 1-2.2 cm3 were kept in RNAlater solution and held at -80 degrees C until needed. The V and J ends are trimmed by 5 bases and 5 bases, leaving 16 bases between them. The germline V gene encodes CDR1 SGHAT and CDR2 FQDESV (reference sequence). From the cysteine up to the phenylalanine, the CDR3 has a length of 15 residues. Here the CDR3 DNA is all that survives: 45 bases in frame from base 1.

This clonotype was sampled from a man aged 55-75 years with non-small cell lung cancer. Sequencing used distant non-tumor lung tissue. The sequence links TRBV11-1 to TRBJ2-1, with TRBD2 perhaps the D gene, on 5 matching bases. The CDR3 protein: CASSLAGPLDNEQFF. The nucleotides are TGTGCCAGCAGCCTTGCGGGTCCCTTGGACAATGAGCAGTTCTTC. The CDR3 plus the reference TRBV11-1 and TRBJ2-1 genes for the other parts give the full variable domain: EAEVAQSPRYKITEKSQAVAFWCDPISGHATLYWYRQILGQGPELLVQFQDESVVDDSQLPKDRFSAERLKGVDSTLKIQPAELGDSAMYLCASSLAGPLDNEQFFGPGTRLTVL.